Listed here are 13 T cell receptor beta chains from one sample, sequenced in a study of OX40 agonist ivuxolimab in advanced cancers. The library was made by the immunoSEQ multiplex PCR assay. TCRdb retrieved this table from immuneACCESS and kept in-frame rearrangements only. Not all clones are present; in checked studies, unresolved V genes account for under half, and no reason is known for the remainder. A total of approximately 70,000 clones appear in this sample, over 65% of them only once. The ten largest account for 6.1% of the sample. Sample: CD4+ or CD8+ T cells sorted from blood, taken in a trial of the OX40 agonist ivuxolimab. The source of these receptors is an adult with an advanced solid tumor such as melanoma, head and neck, liver or kidney cancer.

In this sample, this clone turned up once. The chain combines TRBV5-4 with TRBJ2-7; 10 bases are a match to TRBD1. V lost 4 bases to trimming and J lost 2 bases; unmatched junction nucleotides: 3. The CDR3 is made up of 14 amino acids. CDR1 is SGHNT, CDR2 YYREEE, per germline (reference sequence). This CDR3 is CASSIDRGPYEQYF. DNA of the CDR3: TGTGCCAGCAGCATCGACAGGGGGCCCTACGAGCAGTACTTC.

V is TRBV5-1 and J is TRBJ2-2; D tentatively fits TRBD1 or TRBD2 (5 bases each). Trimming took off 4 bases at V and 7 bases at J, with 20 bases between the two ends. Germline V gives CDR1 SGHRS, CDR2 YFSETQ. The CDR3 is 16 amino acids. The CDR3 loop reads CASSKTGAVDRGELFF. CDR3 nucleotides: TGCGCCAGCAGCAAGACCGGGGCGGTGGATCGCGGGGAGCTGTTTTTT.

The chain uses TRBV5-1 and TRBJ2-5; 9 nucleotides align to TRBD2. In germline, CDR1 is SGHRS, CDR2 YFSETQ. CDR3 length: 16 residues. J gave up 5 bases and V 4 bases, and 12 bases lay outside the gene matches. This CDR3 reads CASSPGTAGGGETQYF. The CDR3 bases are TGCGCCAGCAGCCCCGGGACAGCGGGGGGAGGGGAGACCCAGTACTTC.

The rearrangement joins TRBV9 to TRBJ2-1, with 8 bases that match TRBD2. Losses at the gene ends were 2 bases for V and 4 bases for J; bases not matched to a gene: 2. The CDR3 is 14 residues long. Germline V gene data show CDR1 as SGDLS and CDR2 as YYNGEE. The CDR3 region is CASSVGTRYNEQFF. CDR3 in DNA: TGTGCCAGCAGCGTCGGGACTAGATACAATGAGCAGTTCTTC. The full variable domain, rest sourced from reference TRBV9 and TRBJ2-1, is DSGVTQTPKHLITATGQRVTLRCSPRSGDLSVYWYQQSLDQGLQFLIQYYNGEERAKGNILERFSAQQFPDLHSELNLSSLELGDSALYFCASSVGTRYNEQFFGPGTRLTVL.

The chain uses TRBV5-1 and TRBJ2-5; tentative D call: TRBD1 (6 bases). The length of the CDR3 is 14 residues. The germline V gene has CDR1 SGHRS and CDR2 YFSETQ. Trimming pared 4 bases from V and 0 bases from J, leaving 10 bases between. CDR3 protein: CASSPGQYQETQYF. The CDR3 nucleotides are TGCGCCAGCAGCCCAGGACAGTACCAAGAGACCCAGTACTTC.

The chain couples TRBV19 to TRBJ1-5; D not certain. The CDR3 spans 14 residues. The ends were cut back, 8 bases at V and 1 base at J, with 12 bases in the middle. Germline assignment: CDR1 LNHDA and CDR2 SQIVND (reference sequence). Here the CDR3 DNA reads TGTGCCAGTGCCCAGATTAGGAGCAATCAGCCCCAGCATTTT. It specifies CASAQIRSNQPQHF. The full variable domain, completed using reference TRBV19 and TRBJ1-5, is DGGITQSPKYLFRKEGQNVTLSCEQNLNHDAMYWYRQDPGQGLRLIYYSQIVNDFQKGDIAEGYSVSREKKESFPLTVTSAQKNPTAFYLCASAQIRSNQPQHFGDGTRLSIL.

This clone showed up just a few times. V is TRBV5-6 and J is TRBJ2-1; unclear D gene. The CDR3 spans 13 residues. The V gene's germline CDR1 is SGHDT and CDR2 YYEEEE. Trimming removed 0 bases from V and 4 bases from J, with 5 bases in between. This CDR3 is CASSLGQYNEQFF. DNA of the CDR3: TGTGCCAGCAGCTTGGGTCAGTACAATGAGCAGTTCTTC.

The chain joins TRBV10-3 to TRBJ2-2; possible D gene TRBD2, 5 bases. This CDR3 comprises 15 residues. In germline, CDR1 is ENHRY, CDR2 SYGVKD. Trimming left V 11 bases short and J 2 bases short, with 18 bases between. CDR3 sequence: CAASEGVVNTGELFF. As DNA, the CDR3 is TGTGCCGCCAGCGAGGGAGTAGTTAACACCGGGGAGCTGTTTTTT.

As to this clone: Other nucleotide sequences from this sample produce the same CDR3. This chain uses TRBV7-8 with TRBJ2-1; D gene ambiguous. The CDR3 extends over 19 amino acids. The V end was cut by 5 bases, the J end by 0 bases, with 23 bases between. Germline values: CDR1 SGHVS, CDR2 FQNEAQ. CDR3 region: CASSKLKGLVSGSYNEQFF. The CDR3 coding sequence is TGTGCCAGCAGCAAACTAAAAGGGCTAGTGTCGGGCTCCTACAATGAGCAGTTCTTC.

The chain combines TRBV5-4 with TRBJ2-7; D not certain. The CDR3 runs 16 residues. V shed 3 bases and J shed 9 bases, with 25 bases lying between them. Germline CDR1 is SGHNT and CDR2 is YYREEE (reference sequence). Here the CDR3 DNA reads TGTGCCAGCAGCTCGGCCGAAGAAGGATACCTACGACGGCAGTACTTC. This codes for CASSSAEEGYLRRQYF.

This chain uses TRBV27 with TRBJ1-2; a possible D gene is TRBD1 (5 bases). Trimming left V 4 bases short and J 2 bases short, with 11 bases between. Germline lookup yields CDR1 MNHEY and CDR2 SMNVEV (reference sequence). The CDR3 loop spans 14 amino acids. The CDR3 DNA reads as TGTGCCAGCAGTTCCAACGGGGGAAACTATGGCTACACCTTC. This codes for CASSSNGGNYGYTF.

The V gene is TRBV5-6, the J gene TRBJ1-1; no firm D call. The germline gives CDR1 SGHDT, CDR2 YYEEEE. Trimming removed 4 bases from V and 0 bases from J, with 4 bases in between. The CDR3 length is 12 residues. CDR3 sequence reads: CASSLLNTEAFF. The CDR3 DNA follows: TGTGCCAGCAGCCTTTTGAACACTGAAGCTTTCTTT.

The chain couples TRBV6-6 to TRBJ1-5, with 7 bases fitting TRBD1. Trimming removed 6 bases from V and 3 bases from J; junction bases left unmatched: 8. The CDR3 totals 15 residues. Germline-derived CDR1 and CDR2 are MNHNY and SVGAGI (reference sequence). The CDR3 sequence: CASRGGQAFNQPQHF. DNA for the CDR3: TGTGCCAGCAGAGGAGGACAGGCCTTCAATCAGCCCCAGCATTTT.